The rows below give T cell receptor beta chains drawn from one sample of a study of blood T cell repertoires in COVID-19. Using immunoSEQ multiplex PCR, the repertoire was profiled, and TCRdb retains in-frame clones only, with some absent. Among about 220,000 clones listed, around 85% were seen once. Sequenced: peripheral blood. These receptors were obtained from a man aged 35 to 55 with acute or convalescent COVID-19. The CDR3 runs from the conserved cysteine through the conserved F or W. D genes are given only for firm matches. A clone size is listed for some rows: how often the clone was seen (once, few, many), or a class if it is expanded.

v_gene	d_gene	abundance	len	j_gene	CDR3aa	CDR3nt
TRBV5-1	TRBD1	-	18	TRBJ2-6	CASSSWTGKSSGANVLTF	TGCGCCAGCAGCTCCTGGACAGGGAAGAGCTCTGGGGCCAACGTCCTGACTTTC
TRBV5-4	TRBD1	-	14	TRBJ1-6	CASSWGTGNSPLHF	TGTGCCAGCAGCTGGGGGACAGGGAATTCACCCCTCCACTTT
TRBV27	TRBD1	-	17	TRBJ2-6	CASSEGQAPSGANVLTF	TGTGCCAGCAGCGAGGGACAGGCGCCCTCTGGGGCCAACGTCCTGACTTTC
TRBV5-4	TRBD2	-	15	TRBJ2-1	CASSLTSGSYNEQFF	TGTGCCAGCAGCCTGACTAGCGGCAGCTACAATGAGCAGTTCTTC
TRBV2	TRBD1	-	14	TRBJ1-5	CASSEQGLNQPQHF	TGTGCCAGCAGCGAACAGGGGCTTAATCAGCCCCAGCATTTT
TRBV24-1	-	few	13	TRBJ2-3	CATSDLAEDTQYF	TGTGCCACCAGTGATTTGGCCGAGGATACGCAGTATTTT
TRBV27	TRBD1	once	15	TRBJ2-3	CASSYMDRATDTQYF	TGTGCCAGCAGTTACATGGACAGGGCTACAGATACGCAGTATTTT
TRBV2	TRBD2	-	16	TRBJ2-5	CASSEAPGGSRETQYF	TGTGCCAGCAGTGAAGCGCCCGGGGGGTCAAGGGAGACCCAGTACTTC
TRBV6-5	-	-	14	TRBJ1-4	CASSYERGPGKLFF	TGTGCCAGCAGTTACGAGAGAGGGCCGGGAAAACTGTTTTTT
TRBV11-1	-	-	15	TRBJ2-1	CASSFTVSSYNEQFF	TGTGCCAGCAGCTTCACAGTGAGCTCCTACAATGAGCAGTTCTTC
TRBV18	-	once	13	TRBJ2-5	CASSPGPQETQYF	TGTGCCAGCTCACCGGGCCCACAAGAGACCCAGTACTTC
TRBV19	-	-	13	TRBJ1-2	CASFERANYGYTF	TGTGCCAGCTTCGAACGGGCTAACTATGGCTACACCTTC
TRBV7-8	-	-	17	TRBJ2-5	CASSNNPPGQPQETQYF	TGTGCCAGCAGCAACAACCCCCCCGGACAGCCTCAAGAGACCCAGTACTTC
TRBV5-4	TRBD2	-	17	TRBJ2-1	CASSLVQIAGGPGEQFF	TGTGCCAGCAGCTTGGTTCAAATTGCGGGAGGGCCGGGCGAGCAGTTCTTC
TRBV9	TRBD2	-	16	TRBJ2-1	CASSGLVAGVGYEQFF	TGTGCCAGCAGCGGATTAGTAGCGGGAGTAGGATATGAGCAGTTCTTC
TRBV7-6	TRBD2	-	15	TRBJ2-5	CASSSDWSGSKTQYF	TGTGCCAGCAGCAGCGACTGGAGCGGGAGTAAGACCCAGTACTTC
TRBV30	-	once	14	TRBJ1-5	CASRAGGSGQPQHF	TGTGCCTCGAGGGCTGGGGGGAGCGGTCAGCCCCAGCATTTT
TRBV27	-	-	12	TRBJ1-1	CASSLGGAEAFF	TGTGCCAGCAGTTTAGGTGGGGCGGAAGCTTTCTTT
TRBV2	TRBD1	-	13	TRBJ1-1	CANRGPMNTEAFF	TGTGCCAACAGGGGGCCTATGAACACTGAAGCTTTCTTT
TRBV4-1	-	-	16	TRBJ2-7	CASSQDRRGAGYEQYF	TGCGCCAGCAGCCAAGATAGGAGGGGCGCAGGATACGAGCAGTACTTC
TRBV4-3	TRBD2	-	16	TRBJ2-5	CASSQGTSGRWETQYF	TGCGCCAGCAGCCAGGGTACTAGCGGGAGATGGGAGACCCAGTACTTC
TRBV28	-	once	14	TRBJ1-5	CASSPGGTWQPQHF	TGTGCCAGCAGCCCCGGAGGTACGTGGCAGCCCCAGCATTTT
TRBV20-1	-	once	11	TRBJ2-1	CSARDSPEQFF	TGCAGTGCTAGAGATAGTCCAGAGCAGTTCTTC
TRBV28	-	once	16	TRBJ2-4	CASLQISGLAGDIQYF	TGTGCCAGCTTACAGATTTCGGGGCTCGCAGGGGACATTCAGTACTTC
TRBV7-8	TRBD1	-	16	TRBJ1-2	CASSLARTGGAYGYTF	TGTGCCAGCAGCTTAGCCCGGACAGGGGGGGCGTACGGCTACACCTTC
TRBV11-1	TRBD1	-	16	TRBJ2-1	CASSSRVRTGGNEQFF	TGTGCCAGCAGCTCCCGGGTACGGACAGGGGGTAATGAGCAGTTCTTC
TRBV12-3/TRBV12-4	-	-	12	TRBJ1-2	CASSFSDYGYTF	TGTGCCAGCAGTTTCTCCGACTATGGCTACACCTTC
TRBV19	TRBD1	-	16	TRBJ2-2	CASTPLDRWDTGELFF	TGTGCCAGTACCCCTCTGGACAGGTGGGACACCGGGGAGCTGTTTTTT
TRBV7-2	-	-	16	TRBJ1-1	CASSPRLGGGNTEAFF	TGTGCCAGCAGCCCCCGTCTGGGCGGGGGGAACACTGAAGCTTTCTTT
TRBV6-5	-	-	14	TRBJ1-2	CASSYSGGRYGYTF	TGTGCCAGCAGTTACTCGGGGGGGAGGTATGGCTACACCTTC
TRBV6-6	TRBD1	few	16	TRBJ2-7	CASSHTPTGNSYEQYF	TGTGCCAGCAGCCACACCCCGACAGGGAACTCCTACGAGCAGTACTTC
TRBV6-5	TRBD1	few	15	TRBJ1-2	CASSYDSGQAGGYTF	TGTGCCAGCAGTTATGATTCGGGACAGGCGGGCGGCTACACCTTC
TRBV21-1	-	-	16	TRBJ2-7	CASRKTFGTASYEQYF	TGTGCCAGCAGGAAAACGTTCGGGACAGCCTCCTACGAGCAGTACTTC
TRBV6-1	TRBD2	-	14	TRBJ2-7	CASSFVAGRGEQYF	TGTGCCAGCAGTTTCGTAGCGGGGAGAGGCGAGCAGTACTTC
TRBV5-8	TRBD1	-	16	TRBJ2-1	CASSLADRGRYNEQFF	TGTGCCAGCAGCTTAGCCGACAGGGGCCGATACAATGAGCAGTTCTTC
TRBV28	TRBD1	-	14	TRBJ1-2	CASSASRDRGSYTF	TGTGCCAGCAGTGCAAGCCGGGACAGGGGAAGCTACACCTTC
TRBV28	TRBD1	-	15	TRBJ1-3	CASRGTGGRGNTIYF	TGTGCCAGCAGGGGGACAGGGGGGAGGGGAAACACCATATATTTT
TRBV30	-	-	12	TRBJ1-2	CAWSVMKAEGTF	TGTGCCTGGAGTGTAATGAAGGCAGAGGGCACCTTC
TRBV12-3/TRBV12-4	-	-	13	TRBJ1-2	CASGNLAGYGYTF	TGTGCCAGCGGTAACCTCGCGGGGTATGGCTACACCTTC
TRBV10-1	TRBD2	few	15	TRBJ2-3	CARIGTSGNVDTQYF	TGCGCCAGAATTGGGACTAGCGGGAACGTGGATACGCAGTATTTT
TRBV5-1	-	-	15	TRBJ1-4	CASSLPGGTNEKLFF	TGCGCCAGCAGCCTTCCGGGAGGAACTAATGAAAAACTGTTTTTT
TRBV6-5	TRBD1	once	15	TRBJ2-3	CASSNTGTVTDTQYF	TGTGCCAGCAGTAACACCGGGACAGTCACAGATACGCAGTATTTT
TRBV18	-	-	15	TRBJ1-5	CASSPGRVSNQPQHF	TGTGCCAGCTCACCGGGCAGGGTTAGCAATCAGCCCCAGCATTTT
TRBV2	-	-	12	TRBJ2-6	CATRQAPNVLTF	TGTGCCACCCGACAGGCACCCAACGTCCTGACTTTC
TRBV19	TRBD1	-	14	TRBJ2-1	CASSRGSSYNEQFF	TGTGCCAGTAGCAGGGGGAGCTCCTACAATGAGCAGTTCTTC
TRBV9	-	-	16	TRBJ1-4	CASSVLWGGMGEKLFF	TGTGCCAGCAGCGTACTCTGGGGGGGCATGGGAGAAAAACTGTTTTTT
TRBV5-1	TRBD2	-	16	TRBJ2-5	CASSLDPSGQQETQYF	TGCGCCAGCAGCTTGGATCCTAGCGGTCAGCAAGAGACCCAGTACTTC
TRBV21-1	-	-	15	TRBJ2-3	CASHRWVGLSDTQYF	TGTGCCAGCCATCGGTGGGTTGGACTAAGTGATACGCAGTATTTT
TRBV6-2/TRBV6-3	TRBD1	-	14	TRBJ2-7	CASSDPGQGYEQYF	TGTGCCAGCAGTGACCCGGGACAGGGATACGAGCAGTACTTC
TRBV18	TRBD2	once	15	TRBJ2-7	CASSPPGLAPYEQYF	TGTGCCAGCTCACCTCCGGGACTAGCCCCCTACGAGCAGTACTTC
TRBV28	TRBD1	few	15	TRBJ1-2	CASSQTGQGVYGYTF	TGTGCCAGCAGTCAAACGGGACAGGGGGTATATGGCTACACCTTC
TRBV27	TRBD1	-	14	TRBJ1-5	CASSLFDRDQPQHF	TGTGCCAGCAGCCTTTTTGACAGGGATCAGCCCCAGCATTTT
TRBV19	TRBD1	few	15	TRBJ2-7	CASRGGQASSYEQYF	TGTGCCAGTAGGGGGGGACAGGCGAGCTCCTACGAGCAGTACTTC